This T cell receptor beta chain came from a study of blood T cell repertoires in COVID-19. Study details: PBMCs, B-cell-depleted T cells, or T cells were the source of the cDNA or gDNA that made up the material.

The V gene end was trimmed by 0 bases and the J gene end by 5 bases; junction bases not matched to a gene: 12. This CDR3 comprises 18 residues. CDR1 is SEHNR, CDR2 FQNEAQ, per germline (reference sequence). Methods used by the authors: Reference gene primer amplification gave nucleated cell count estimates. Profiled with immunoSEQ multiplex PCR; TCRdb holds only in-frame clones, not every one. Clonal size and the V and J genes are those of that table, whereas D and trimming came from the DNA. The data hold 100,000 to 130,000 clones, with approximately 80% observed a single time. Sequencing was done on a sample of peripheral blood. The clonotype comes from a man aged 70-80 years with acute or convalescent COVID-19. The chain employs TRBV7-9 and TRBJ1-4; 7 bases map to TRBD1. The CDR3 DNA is TGTGCCAGCAGCTTAGCGGTTGGCCCAACAGGGGTCAATGAAAAACTGTTTTTT. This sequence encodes CASSLAVGPTGVNEKLFF.